Listed below are T cell receptor beta chains from one sample, sequenced in a study of T cell repertoires in cytomegalovirus infection. For these TCRs, the target antigens are not known. TCRdb fed the reads into MiXCR, producing one record per CDR3 protein. The sample has around 89,000 distinct CDR3 sequences, over 25% seen once; the top ten hold over 60%. This specimen consisted of CD8+ T cells from cultured PBMCs, obtained from culture after CMV antigen stimulation. The source of these receptors is a human donor in good health (CMV status not recorded). Some clones in this sample may be carry-over from other donors' samples. The conserved cysteine and the conserved F or W are not part of the CDR3 here. Not every row has a clone size; where given, it reads once, few, many or a size class.

j_gene	abundance	v_gene	CDR3aa
TRBJ1-5	.	TRBV27	ASSLVLGNQPQH
TRBJ1-1	once	TRBV2	ASNVQGGTEAF
TRBJ2-3	few	TRBV2	ASSEQGVGTDTQY
TRBJ1-5	.	TRBV12-3/TRBV12-4	ASSLGDNSNQPQH
TRBJ2-3	.	TRBV7-9	ASSFPRTDTDTQY
TRBJ2-1	.	TRBV5-4	ASSSGTEYNEQF
TRBJ2-7	hyperexpanded	TRBV12-3/TRBV12-4	ASSLADSSEQY
TRBJ2-5	.	TRBV11-2	ASSSPTRIQETQY
TRBJ2-3	.	TRBV28	ASSFSQPKSTDTQY
TRBJ1-1	many	TRBV12-3/TRBV12-4	ASGGSNTEAF
TRBJ2-7	many	TRBV12-3/TRBV12-4	ASRMNRGTYEQY
TRBJ2-4	.	TRBV27	ASSLFGGGDSKNIQY
TRBJ2-3	.	TRBV19	ASSADTYTDMQY